This record concerns one TCR beta chain sequence. This clone was found once. What antigen it recognizes has not been identified. No per-base quality is available; no much larger clone lies one base away. These data originate in a study of shared clonotypes between healthy human individuals (dated by TCRdb to 2020 to 2022). For the wider study: The cohort included three men and two women between 18 and 49 years of age. Blood TCR repertoires of four to six healthy adults were deeply sequenced to estimate repertoire size and the extent of clonotype sharing between individuals. Different laboratories and diverse techniques were used to prepare libraries and sequence TCR repertoires, to increase sequencing depth and limit assay-specific biases. Leukapheresis yielded between about 0.9 and 10 billion PBMCs per donor.

The donors were healthy, HIV-negative adults with no recently reported acute infections or vaccinations. All donors were Caucasian adults living in Nashville, Tennessee, USA. For unsorted samples, some 100 million PBMCs were counted, and genomic DNA was extracted using the QIAamp DNA Blood Mini kit. Blood was obtained by leukapheresis, after which PBMCs were separated by Ficoll-Histopaque density gradient centrifugation and cryopreserved in liquid nitrogen vapor phase. Overall study outcomes, separate from this receptor: Sampling was limited to blood, and TCR repertoires in tissue likely differ from TCR repertoires in blood. Pairwise subsampling indicated that sequencing depth was expected to affect the degree of clonotype sharing among donors. Because the study included only a small number of donors, the genetic and exposure-history diversity represented was limited.

TCR CDR3 regions were amplified from genomic DNA by multiplex PCR using the deep immunoSEQ assay. Genomic DNA extracted from each cell subset was distributed evenly over all wells of several immunoSEQ 96-well plates, and each plate served as one replicate. Each replicate PCR for unsorted PBMC received about 300 ng genomic DNA, equal to around 30,000 T cell genomes. Ten immunoSEQ deep assay plates were used to sequence the unsorted PBMC genomic DNA. The purified libraries were quantified using a Qubit 3.0 fluorometer, sized with a Bioanalyzer 2100, and then quantified again using the KAPA Library Quantification kit. Every immunoSEQ 96-well plate was sequenced on a separate single-read 150-cycle Illumina NextSeq 550 flow cell. The authors' analysis ran thus. The immunoSEQ output contained only junctional sequences without quality scores, so filtering could not match that applied to full-length reads. To assign V/J genes and CDR3, sequences were annotated using PyIR, a Python wrapper for IgBLAST v1.9, with IMGT germline references. Reads were removed for weak V/J assignments (E-value above 1e-6), missing CDR3, stop codons, out-of-frame junctions, or ambiguous translated residues. V3J clonotypes were defined as sequences sharing the same inferred V gene, J gene, and CDR3 amino acid sequence. To compute the percentage overlap between repertoires, the number of shared unique clonotypes was divided by the size of the smaller repertoire. Richness of each repertoire was evaluated using RTK rarefaction, the Chao1 estimator, and Recon v2.1 estimates of unobserved clonotypes. TCRdb's version of the immuneACCESS table is confined to in-frame rearrangements and falls short of the full clone set. An unresolved V gene accounts for under half of the shortfall where checked; the remainder is of unknown origin. V, J and clone size are taken as reported in that table, and D and trimming were inferred from the DNA itself. The sample table records about 470,000 clones; about four fifths of these occur just once. Jointly, the top ten make up about 13% of the sample.

CDR3 length: 15 amino acids, cysteine to phenylalanine. The read is trimmed to its CDR3 DNA, 45 bases read in frame from base 1. The junction shows trimming of 4 bases on V and 0 bases on J, plus 14 bases between the germline ends. Reading the germline V gene (reference sequence) gives CDR1 SGHKS and CDR2 YYEKEE. This receptor chain uses TRBV5-5 and TRBJ2-7; there is no confident call for the D gene. The receptor was isolated from a woman in her 40s in good health. Some clones in this sample may be carry-over from other donors' samples. The source material was PBMCs. This receptor carries the CDR3 CASSGVERLSYEQYF. The sequenced DNA is TGTGCCAGCAGCGGGGTGGAGCGCCTCTCCTACGAGCAGTACTTC.